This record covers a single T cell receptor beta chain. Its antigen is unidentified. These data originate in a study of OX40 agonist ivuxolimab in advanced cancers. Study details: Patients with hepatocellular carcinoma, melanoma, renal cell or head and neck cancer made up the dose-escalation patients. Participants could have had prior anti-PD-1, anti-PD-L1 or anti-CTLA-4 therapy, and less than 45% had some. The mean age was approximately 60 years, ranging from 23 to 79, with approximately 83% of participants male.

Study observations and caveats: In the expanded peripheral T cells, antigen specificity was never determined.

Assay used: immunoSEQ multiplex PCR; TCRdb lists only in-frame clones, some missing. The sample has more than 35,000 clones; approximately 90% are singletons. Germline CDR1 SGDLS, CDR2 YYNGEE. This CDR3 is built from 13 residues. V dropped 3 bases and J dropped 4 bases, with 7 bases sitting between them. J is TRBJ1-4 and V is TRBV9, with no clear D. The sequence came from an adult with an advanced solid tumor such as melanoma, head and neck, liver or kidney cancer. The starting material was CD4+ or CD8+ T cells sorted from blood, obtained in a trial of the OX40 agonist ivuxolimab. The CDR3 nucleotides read TGTGCCAGCAGCGATCTCAATAATGAAAAACTGTTTTTT. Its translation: CASSDLNNEKLFF.